The 17 T cell receptor beta chains in this list originate from one sample, sequenced in a study of blood T cell repertoires in COVID-19. The protocol was immunoSEQ multiplex PCR, while the TCRdb copy is restricted to in-frame clones and leaves out a portion. Among about 220,000 clones listed, around 84% were seen once. The sequencing sample was made of PBMCs or T cells enriched from blood (not recorded which). These receptors originate from a woman in her forties who had recovered from COVID-19.

This clone was seen more than once but under ten times. The CDR3, as DNA: TGTGCCAGCAGCTCTACAGGGGGCGGAGAGACCCAGTACTTC. It encodes CASSSTGGGETQYF. This chain joins TRBV7-9 and TRBJ2-5; 9 positions agree with TRBD1. Germline CDR1 and CDR2: SEHNR and FQNEAQ (reference sequence). The junction had 4 bases not matched to a gene; V was cut back by 4 bases and J by 4 bases. This CDR3 region has 14 residues.

The chain carries TRBV2 and TRBJ1-4, with D tentatively TRBD1 (6 bases). This CDR3 is built from 14 residues. Trimming pared 6 bases from V and 8 bases from J, leaving 16 bases between. CDR1 and CDR2 (germline): SNHLY, FYNNEI. CDR3 protein: CASRLTGSGEKLFF. The CDR3, as DNA: TGTGCCAGCAGACTCACAGGGTCAGGGGAAAAACTGTTTTTT.

J is TRBJ1-1 and V is TRBV5-1; tentative D call: TRBD1 (5 bases). The CDR3 consists of 17 residues. Trimming removed 5 bases at V and 1 base at J, with 21 bases between. Germline CDR1 SGHRS, CDR2 YFSETQ. CDR3 region: CASRQSVGGRGNTEAFF. As DNA, the CDR3 is TGCGCCAGCAGACAATCAGTGGGGGGACGGGGGAACACTGAAGCTTTCTTT.

The chain uses TRBV7-8 and TRBJ1-4; D gene unclear. Germline lookup yields CDR1 SGHVS and CDR2 FQNEAQ. The CDR3 totals 13 residues. V was shortened by 7 bases and J by 1 base, with 7 bases between the two germline ends. CDR3 residues: CASNRETNEKLFF. The CDR3 nucleotides are TGTGCCAGCAACAGAGAAACTAATGAAAAACTGTTTTTT.

The chain is built from TRBV3-1 (or the pseudogene TRBV3-2) and TRBJ2-1, with 9 bases that match TRBD2. CDR1 and CDR2 (germline): LGHDT, YNNKEL (reference sequence). The CDR3 covers 18 residues. The junction had 12 bases not matched to a gene; V was cut back by 3 bases and J by 3 bases. CDR3 sequence: CASSQTSGVVSYYNEQFF. CDR3 nucleotides: TGTGCCAGCAGCCAGACTAGCGGCGTAGTTTCATACTACAATGAGCAGTTCTTC.

V gene TRBV6-5 combines with J gene TRBJ2-5; a possible D gene is TRBD1 (5 bases). Looked up from germline, CDR1 is MNHEY and CDR2 is SVGAGI. V was cut by 4 bases and J by 1 base, with 13 bases left in between. CDR3 size: 15 residues. The CDR3 loop reads CASSFTIDSQETQYF. The CDR3 bases are TGTGCCAGCAGTTTTACTATCGACAGCCAAGAGACCCAGTACTTC.

The J gene is TRBJ2-7, the V gene TRBV2; perhaps TRBD1 as D (6 bases). This CDR3 region has 14 residues. V dropped 5 bases and J dropped 0 bases, with 11 bases sitting between them. Germline V gene sequence: CDR1 SNHLY, CDR2 FYNNEI. Here the CDR3 reads CASSLTGSSYEQYV. For the CDR3, the DNA is TGTGCCAGCAGTCTGACAGGAAGCTCCTACGAGCAGTACGTC.

The rearrangement uses TRBV5-1 and TRBJ2-2; a weak D match, TRBD1 (5 bases). The CDR3 sequence is 16 residues long. V gave up 0 bases and J gave up 6 bases, with 15 bases separating them. Germline CDR1 reads SGHRS; CDR2 reads YFSETQ. For the CDR3, the DNA is TGCGCCAGCAGCTTGGATCGGCAGGGAAGTCCCGGGGAGCTGTTTTTT. Protein: CASSLDRQGSPGELFF.

V is TRBV6-4 and J is TRBJ2-2, with a tentative D call TRBD2 (6 bases). Trimming took off 0 bases at V and 4 bases at J, with 9 bases between the two ends. The germline V gene encodes CDR1 MRHNA and CDR2 SNTAGT. The CDR3 is 15 residues long. This CDR3 reads CASSDSMGGTGELFF. CDR3 coding DNA: TGTGCCAGCAGTGACTCGATGGGGGGCACCGGGGAGCTGTTTTTT.

V is TRBV10-3 and J is TRBJ2-2; 7 positions agree with TRBD1. The CDR3 extends over 16 amino acids. The ends lost 2 bases at V and 4 bases at J; junction bases unmatched: 7. The germline V gene has CDR1 ENHRY and CDR2 SYGVKD. The CDR3 bases are TGTGCCATCAGTGAGAAAACAGGGGCGAGCACCGGGGAGCTGTTTTTT. Its protein is CAISEKTGASTGELFF.

The chain recombines TRBV10-2 with TRBJ2-1; D unresolved. Germline V gene sequence: CDR1 WSHSY, CDR2 SAAADI. V dropped 4 bases and J dropped 9 bases, with 19 bases sitting between them. The CDR3 has 15 amino acids. The DNA of the CDR3 is TGCGCCAGCAGTGTGGCAGCCCCTACTCCGGGTGAGCAGTTCTTC. This encodes CASSVAAPTPGEQFF.

The rearrangement uses TRBV10-3 and TRBJ1-5; D is undetermined. CDR3 size: 13 residues. The germline V gene has CDR1 ENHRY and CDR2 SYGVKD. Trimming shortened V by 6 bases and J by 6 bases, and 12 bases separated the two germline ends. CDR3: CAIRRDTGQPQHF. Written as DNA, the CDR3 is TGTGCCATCAGGAGGGATACGGGTCAGCCCCAGCATTTT.

This CDR3 is CASSKQGARDSPLHF. DNA for the CDR3: TGTGCCAGCAGCAAACAGGGGGCAAGGGATTCACCCCTCCACTTT. The V gene is TRBV7-9, the J gene TRBJ1-6; TRBD1 matches 9 bases. There are 15 residues in the CDR3. CDR1 is SEHNR and CDR2 is FQNEAQ in the germline V gene (reference sequence). V shed 5 bases, J shed 8 bases, and the junction held 7 bases outside the gene matches.

V usage is TRBV13 and J usage is TRBJ1-6; possible D gene TRBD1, 6 bases. This CDR3 spans 14 amino acids. V lost 0 bases and J 6 bases, leaving 6 bases between the germline ends. Germline V gene sequence: CDR1 PRHDT, CDR2 FYEKMQ (reference sequence). In DNA, the CDR3 is TGTGCCAGCAGCTTAGGCAGGGGTAATTCACCCCTCCACTTT. Its protein is CASSLGRGNSPLHF.

The chain uses TRBV29-1 and TRBJ2-3; TRBD1 might be the D (5 bases). The germline V and J ends were trimmed by 5 bases and 7 bases, with 7 bases remaining between them. This CDR3 has 10 amino acids. Germline V gene lookup returns CDR1 SQVTM and CDR2 ANQGSEA. The CDR3 protein is CSVMDNTQYF. The CDR3 DNA reads TGCAGCGTTATGGACAATACGCAGTATTTT.

The V gene is TRBV29-1, the J gene TRBJ1-5; weak D call: TRBD1 (5 bases). Germline V lookup: CDR1 SQVTM, CDR2 ANQGSEA. V was cut by 6 bases and J by 0 bases, with 9 bases left in between. The CDR3 contains 13 residues. In DNA form, the CDR3 reads TGCAGCGTCGTGACAGATAGCAATCAGCCCCAGCATTTT. The encoded protein is CSVVTDSNQPQHF.

This clone was seen a single time. V and J are TRBV10-3 and TRBJ1-1; possibly TRBD1 for D (6 bases). Looked up from germline, CDR1 is ENHRY and CDR2 is SYGVKD. Trimming left V 6 bases short and J 3 bases short, with 14 bases between. The CDR3 has 14 amino acids. Written as DNA, the CDR3 is TGTGCCATCAGAGATATTCAGGGGTACACTGAAGCTTTCTTT. It translates to CAIRDIQGYTEAFF.